A single sample gave rise to the 18 T cell receptor beta chains below, sequenced in a study of blood T cell repertoires in COVID-19. TCRdb keeps only in-frame clones here, not all; method: immunoSEQ multiplex PCR. The sample has fewer than 300,000 clones; approximately 85% are singletons. Sequencing input: peripheral blood. The origin of the receptors is a human donor with COVID-19, enrolled during active disease. The donor label of this sample is uncertain.

The CDR3 DNA sequence: TGCGCCAGCAGTGGGGCGAGCGGGAGGGCTAATGAGCAGTTCTTC. It yields the protein CASSGASGRANEQFF. The chain is built from TRBV10-2 and TRBJ2-1; 10 positions agree with TRBD2. Losses at the gene ends were 4 bases for V and 7 bases for J; bases not matched to a gene: 7. Germline assignment: CDR1 WSHSY and CDR2 SAAADI. The CDR3 consists of 15 residues.

The chain is built from TRBV7-9 and TRBJ2-7, with D perhaps matching TRBD2 (5 bases). This CDR3 comprises 15 residues. The germline gives CDR1 SEHNR, CDR2 FQNEAQ (reference sequence). Trimming stripped 4 bases from V and 2 bases from J, with 15 bases between. The CDR3 nucleotides read TGTGCCAGCAGCTCTCCGACCCGGGGAACCTACGAGCAGTACTTC. This gives the protein CASSSPTRGTYEQYF.

V gene TRBV7-3 combines with J gene TRBJ2-2; possibly TRBD2 for D (6 bases). Germline lookup yields CDR1 SGHTA and CDR2 FQGTGA. The V gene lost 5 bases and the J gene lost 6 bases, with 16 bases spanning the gap. The CDR3 extends over 15 amino acids. CDR3 nucleotides: TGTGCCAGCAGCCTAAGGAGGGGTGGGGCCGGGGAGCTGTTTTTT. Its translation: CASSLRRGGAGELFF.

This clone occurred once. V gene TRBV20-1 combines with J gene TRBJ2-1, with D perhaps TRBD2 (6 bases). This CDR3 contains 11 residues. Per germline, CDR1 DFQATT and CDR2 SNEGSKA (reference sequence). V was shortened by 3 bases and J by 15 bases, with 15 bases between the two germline ends. This CDR3 is CSAREVEGRFF. The DNA for the CDR3 is TGCAGTGCTAGGGAGGTGGAGGGTCGGTTCTTC.

DNA of the CDR3: TGTGCCAGCAGTTACTCTGGGGACACCTCAGGCTACACCTTC. This translates into CASSYSGDTSGYTF. The rearrangement uses TRBV6-5 and TRBJ1-2, with TRBD1 as a possible D gene (6 bases). The CDR3 contains 14 residues. Trimming pared 0 bases from V and 8 bases from J, leaving 13 bases between. Per germline, CDR1 MNHEY and CDR2 SVGAGI.

This chain uses TRBV2 with TRBJ1-4; 10 positions match TRBD1. Germline trimming cut 6 bases from V and 4 bases from J; bases unmatched to any gene: 8. The CDR3 has 16 residues. Germline CDR1 is SNHLY and CDR2 is FYNNEI. This CDR3 is CASSLDRGLVNEKLFF. The CDR3 DNA follows: TGTGCCAGCAGCCTTGACAGGGGGCTCGTTAATGAAAAACTGTTTTTT.

J is TRBJ1-6 and V is TRBV5-1, with 9 bases lining up with TRBD1. Trimming cost V 4 bases and J 16 bases; bases outside gene matches: 9. CDR3 size: 13 residues. From germline, CDR1 is SGHRS and CDR2 YFSETQ. The CDR3 DNA reads as TGCGCCAGCAGCCCCGGACAGGGGCCTTCTCTCCACTTT. This sequence encodes CASSPGQGPSLHF. The full variable domain, its missing parts supplied by reference TRBV5-1 and TRBJ1-6, is KAGVTQTPRYLIKTRGQQVTLSCSPISGHRSVSWYQQTPGQGLQFLFEYFSETQRNKGNFPGRFSGRQFSNSRSEMNVSTLELGDSALYLCASSPGQGPSLHFGNGTRLTVT.

In DNA, the CDR3 is TGTGCCATCAGTTCGTTGGACAGGCCTATCTCTGGAAACACCATATATTTT. Translation: CAISSLDRPISGNTIYF. The rearrangement links TRBV10-3 to TRBJ1-3, with 7 bases lining up with TRBD1. CDR1 ENHRY and CDR2 SYGVKD come from the germline V gene. The CDR3 runs 17 residues. The J segment lost 0 bases and the V segment lost 5 bases, leaving 10 bases of the junction unmatched.

The J gene is TRBJ2-1, the V gene TRBV28; 8 bases fit TRBD1. Germline CDR1 and CDR2: MDHEN and SYDVKM. The junction had 9 bases not matched to a gene; V was cut back by 8 bases and J by 9 bases. The CDR3 has 13 residues. CDR3 loop: CASLQGDRGEQFF. CDR3 nucleotide sequence: TGTGCCAGCCTACAGGGGGATCGCGGTGAGCAGTTCTTC.

J is TRBJ2-7 and V is TRBV27, with 10 bases aligning to TRBD1. Losses at the gene ends were 5 bases for V and 4 bases for J; bases not matched to a gene: 11. This CDR3 has 16 residues. Germline CDR1 MNHEY, CDR2 SMNVEV (reference sequence). The CDR3 loop is CASSPQTGGALYEQYF. DNA of the CDR3: TGTGCCAGCAGTCCGCAGACAGGGGGCGCGTTGTACGAGCAGTACTTC.

This rearrangement joins TRBV2 to TRBJ2-2; the match to TRBD2 covers 11 bases. The CDR3 extends over 17 amino acids. With 5 bases clipped from V and 6 bases from J, the junction kept 11 bases outside the gene matches. Germline loops: CDR1 SNHLY, CDR2 FYNNEI. The CDR3 DNA sequence: TGTGCCAGCAGTACCGGACTAGCGGGTCTTCAGGCCGGGGAGCTGTTTTTT. Translation gives CASSTGLAGLQAGELFF.

The V and J genes are TRBV6-1 and TRBJ2-3; D perhaps matches TRBD1 (5 bases). In germline, CDR1 is MNHNS, CDR2 SASEGT. This CDR3 comprises 15 residues. V lost 2 bases and J 4 bases, leaving 13 bases between the germline ends. The CDR3 DNA follows: TGTGCCAGCAGTGAAACAAGGGGCGTTCCAGATACGCAGTATTTT. This translates into CASSETRGVPDTQYF.

The chain is built from TRBV2 and TRBJ1-1, with TRBD1 as a possible D gene (6 bases). Trimming shortened V by 5 bases and J by 0 bases, and 10 bases separated the two germline ends. CDR1 is SNHLY and CDR2 is FYNNEI in the germline V gene. The length of the CDR3 is 14 residues. CDR3 bases: TGTGCCAGCAGTACCACAGGGATGAACACTGAAGCTTTCTTT. Translated: CASSTTGMNTEAFF.

The gene calls are TRBV29-1 and TRBJ2-7, with TRBD2 identical over 11 bases. The junction had 9 bases not matched to a gene; V was cut back by 6 bases and J by 5 bases. The length of the CDR3 is 14 residues. Germline V CDR1 and CDR2: SQVTM, ANQGSEA. The CDR3 region is CSVVRLAGMHEQYF. Written as DNA, the CDR3 is TGCAGCGTGGTTAGACTAGCGGGAATGCACGAGCAGTACTTC.

This rearrangement joins TRBV7-9 to TRBJ1-1; no clear D. Trimming cost V 4 bases and J 5 bases, with 2 bases left between them. CDR1 and CDR2 from the germline V gene are SEHNR and FQNEAQ (reference sequence). This CDR3 region has 10 residues. CDR3 coding DNA: TGTGCCAGCAGCTCGACTGAAGCTTTCTTT. The encoded protein is CASSSTEAFF. The full variable domain, in which reference TRBV7-9 and TRBJ1-1 provide the parts outside the CDR3, is DTGVSQNPRHKITKRGQNVTFRCDPISEHNRLYWYRQTLGQGPEFLTYFQNEAQLEKSRLLSDRFSAERPKGSFSTLEIQRTEQGDSAMYLCASSSTEAFFGQGTRLTVV.

This clone appeared many times. This rearrangement joins TRBV6-6 to TRBJ2-2; 9 bases are a match to TRBD1. J gave up 2 bases and V 5 bases, and 3 bases lay outside the gene matches. CDR1 MNHNY and CDR2 SVGAGI come from the germline V gene (reference sequence). The CDR3 covers 15 residues. As DNA, the CDR3 is TGTGCCAGCAGTCGGGACAGGGCAAACACCGGGGAGCTGTTTTTT. Its translation: CASSRDRANTGELFF.

The chain employs TRBV10-3 and TRBJ2-7; D may be TRBD2 (7 bases). The CDR3 runs to 16 residues. CDR1 is ENHRY and CDR2 is SYGVKD in the germline V gene. V shed 4 bases and J shed 0 bases, with 16 bases lying between them. CDR3 bases: TGTGCCATCAGTGCGGTCCGGGGGGCAAGCTCCTACGAGCAGTACTTC. Translation: CAISAVRGASSYEQYF.

This clone was seen only once. The chain is built from TRBV27 and TRBJ1-6; TRBD1 matches 7 bases. Germline CDR1 is MNHEY and CDR2 is SMNVEV (reference sequence). The CDR3 has 19 amino acids. J lost 0 bases, V lost 4 bases, and 12 bases had no gene match. CDR3 protein: CASSYAGTVLSSYNSPLHF. CDR3 DNA sequence: TGTGCCAGCAGTTACGCCGGGACAGTTCTCAGCTCCTATAATTCACCCCTCCACTTT.